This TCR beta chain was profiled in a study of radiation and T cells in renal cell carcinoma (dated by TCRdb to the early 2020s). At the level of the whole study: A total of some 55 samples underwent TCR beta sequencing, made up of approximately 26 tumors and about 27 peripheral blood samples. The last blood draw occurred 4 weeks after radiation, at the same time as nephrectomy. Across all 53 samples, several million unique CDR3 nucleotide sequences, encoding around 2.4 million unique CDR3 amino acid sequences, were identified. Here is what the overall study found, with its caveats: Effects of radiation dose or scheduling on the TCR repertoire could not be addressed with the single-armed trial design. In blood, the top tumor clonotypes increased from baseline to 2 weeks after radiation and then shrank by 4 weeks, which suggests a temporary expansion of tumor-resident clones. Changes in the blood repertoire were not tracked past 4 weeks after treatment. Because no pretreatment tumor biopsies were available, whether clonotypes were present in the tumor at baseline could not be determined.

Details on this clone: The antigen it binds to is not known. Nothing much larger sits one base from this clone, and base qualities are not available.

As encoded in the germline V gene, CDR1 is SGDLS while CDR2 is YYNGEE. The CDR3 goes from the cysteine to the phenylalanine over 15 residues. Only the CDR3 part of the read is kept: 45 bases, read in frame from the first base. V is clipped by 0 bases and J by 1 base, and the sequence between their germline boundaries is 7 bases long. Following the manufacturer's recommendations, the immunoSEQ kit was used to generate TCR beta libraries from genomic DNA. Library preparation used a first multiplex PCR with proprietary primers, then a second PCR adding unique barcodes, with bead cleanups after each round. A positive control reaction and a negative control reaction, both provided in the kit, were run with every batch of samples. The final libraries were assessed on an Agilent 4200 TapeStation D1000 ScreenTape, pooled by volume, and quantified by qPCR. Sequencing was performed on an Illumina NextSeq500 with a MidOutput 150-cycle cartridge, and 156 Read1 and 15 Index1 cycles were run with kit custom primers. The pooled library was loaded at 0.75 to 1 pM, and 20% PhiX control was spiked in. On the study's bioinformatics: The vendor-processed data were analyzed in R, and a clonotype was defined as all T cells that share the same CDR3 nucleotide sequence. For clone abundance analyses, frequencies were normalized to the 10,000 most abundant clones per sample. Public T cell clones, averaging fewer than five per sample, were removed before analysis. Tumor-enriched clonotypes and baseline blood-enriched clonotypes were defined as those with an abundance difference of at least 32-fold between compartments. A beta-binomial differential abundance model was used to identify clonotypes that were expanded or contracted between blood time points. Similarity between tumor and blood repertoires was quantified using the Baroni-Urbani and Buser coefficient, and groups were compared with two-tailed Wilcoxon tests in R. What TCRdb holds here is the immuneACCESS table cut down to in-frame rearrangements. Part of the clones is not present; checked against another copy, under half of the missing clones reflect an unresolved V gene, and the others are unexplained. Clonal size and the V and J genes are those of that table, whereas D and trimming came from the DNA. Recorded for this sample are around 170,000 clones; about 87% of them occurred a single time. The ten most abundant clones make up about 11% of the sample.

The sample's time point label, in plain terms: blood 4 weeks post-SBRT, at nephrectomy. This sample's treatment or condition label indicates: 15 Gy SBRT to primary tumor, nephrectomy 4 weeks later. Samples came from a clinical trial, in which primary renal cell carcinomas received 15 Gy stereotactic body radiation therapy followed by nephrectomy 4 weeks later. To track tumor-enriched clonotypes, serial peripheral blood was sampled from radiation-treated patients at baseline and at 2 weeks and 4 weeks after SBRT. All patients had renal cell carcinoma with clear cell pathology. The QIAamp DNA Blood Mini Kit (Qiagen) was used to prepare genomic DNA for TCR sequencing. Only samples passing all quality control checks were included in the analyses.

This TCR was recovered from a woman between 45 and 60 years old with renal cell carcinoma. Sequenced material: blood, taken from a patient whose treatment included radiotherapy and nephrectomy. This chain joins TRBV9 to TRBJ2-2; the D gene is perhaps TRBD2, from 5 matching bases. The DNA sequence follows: TGTGCCAGCAGCGTAGCAGGAGGGAACACCGGGGAGCTGTTTTTT. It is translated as CASSVAGGNTGELFF.